This entry features one T cell receptor (beta chain) sequence. The data are from a study of identifying expanded T cells in peripheral blood. This CDR3 comprises 14 residues. Germline lookup yields CDR1 SEHNR and CDR2 FQNEAQ (reference sequence). The V gene lost 5 bases and the J gene lost 3 bases, with 10 bases spanning the gap. TCRdb's table, derived via immunoSEQ multiplex PCR, lists solely in-frame clones and lacks some. This repertoire shows around 60,000 clones, approximately 83% found once; its top ten account for about a fifth. The specimen sequenced was blood. The chain employs TRBV7-9 and TRBJ2-2; D is unclear. The sequence was collected from a person between 18 and 75 years old in good health. The CDR3 region is CASSPDLYTGELFF. The CDR3 DNA reads TGTGCCAGCAGCCCCGACCTGTACACCGGGGAGCTGTTTTTT.